This record covers a single TCR beta chain. Its antigen is not known. Produced via immunoSEQ multiplex PCR; TCRdb's table is partial and in-frame only. The sample shows some 150,000 clones, more than 85% of them seen only once. The sample is drawn from a study of T cell responses to AZD1222 COVID-19 vaccine. Looking at the study overall: It was second doses at about 4 or about 12 weeks that were pooled.

Study-wide findings and caveats: Within unmutated variant regions lay the reported targets of nearly half of spike-specific TCRs. Clonal diversity was possibly underestimated, and white British individuals and females predominated among donors. Vaccine-related CD4 TCRs covered spike, predominating at 160-218 and 743-854.

The origin of this receptor is an adult in good health. The specimen was peripheral blood, collected on day 0 of AZD1222 vaccination.

CDR3 DNA: TGTGCCAGCAGACCCGACTTACAAGAGACCCAGTACTTC. The encoded protein is CASRPDLQETQYF. V gene TRBV12-3 or TRBV12-4 combines with J gene TRBJ2-5; D gene uncertain. Deletions cut 6 bases from V and 2 bases from J, with 10 bases between. CDR3 length equals 13 residues.